This TCR beta chain is from a study of blood T cell repertoires in COVID-19. Profiled with immunoSEQ multiplex PCR; TCRdb holds only in-frame clones, not every one. This sample has some 350,000 clones; approximately 86% occur once, and the top ten carry roughly 3.1%. This CDR3 contains 13 residues. Germline CDR1 is SNHLY and CDR2 is FYNNEI. V shed 8 bases, J shed 2 bases, and the junction held 1 base outside the gene matches. This TCR came from a human donor in a cohort sampled during active COVID-19. V gene TRBV2 combines with J gene TRBJ2-2; 8 bases align to TRBD1. The sequencing sample was made of peripheral blood. The CDR3 is CASDRGNTGELFF. DNA for the CDR3: TGTGCCAGCGACAGGGGCAACACCGGGGAGCTGTTTTTT.